This is a list of T cell receptor beta chains from one sample in a study of response to subunit inactivated influenza vaccine. TCRdb reanalysed the RT-PCR reads using MiXCR and keeps one entry per CDR3 protein. The repertoire holds around 750,000 distinct CDR3 sequences, with around 20% as singletons. Specimen: PBMCs from blood, collected less than 6 days after vaccination. Receptors were obtained from a man aged 45-60 years who received an inactivated influenza vaccine. CDR3s include the opening cysteine and the closing phenylalanine or tryptophan. D genes are given only for firm matches. Some rows have no size entry. The others give once, few or many, or a class for an expanded clone.

-,TRBV30,-,TRBJ1-1,CAWSPRLRNTEAFF,TGTGCCTGGAGTCCCAGACTTCGGAACACTGAAGCTTTCTTT
-,TRBV6-2/TRBV6-3,-,TRBJ2-7,CASSWMAGEQYF,TGTGCCAGCAGTTGGATGGCGGGCGAGCAGTACTTC
few,TRBV7-2,TRBD1,TRBJ1-2,CASSLSGTGSGYTF,TGTGCCAGCAGCTTAAGTGGGACAGGGAGTGGCTACACCTTC
few,TRBV12-3/TRBV12-4,-,TRBJ2-1,CASSLMGARNEQFF,TGTGCCAGCAGTTTAATGGGGGCGCGCAATGAGCAGTTCTTC
-,TRBV20-1,-,TRBJ1-2,CSVPSPRYGYTF,TGCAGTGTCCCAAGTCCACGCTATGGCTACACCTTC
-,TRBV9,-,TRBJ2-7,CASGTDLYEQYF,TGTGCCAGCGGCACAGACCTCTACGAGCAGTACTTC
-,TRBV29-1,TRBD1,TRBJ2-3,CSVRTGGITDTQYF,TGCAGCGTCCGGACAGGGGGCATCACAGATACGCAGTATTTT
many,TRBV2,-,TRBJ1-1,CARQGSHTEAFF,TGTGCCAGGCAGGGGTCCCACACTGAAGCTTTCTTT
-,TRBV5-1,TRBD2,TRBJ2-3,CASSLAASGLSTDTQYF,TGCGCCAGCAGCTTGGCGGCTAGCGGACTTAGCACAGATACGCAGTATTTT
-,TRBV27,-,TRBJ2-7,CASTTSGQLYEQYF,TGTGCCAGCACCACTTCGGGACAACTCTACGAGCAGTACTTC
-,TRBV6-2/TRBV6-3,-,TRBJ2-7,CASSFSPEYEQYF,TGTGCCAGCAGTTTTTCCCCGGAATACGAGCAGTACTTC
many,TRBV20-1,-,TRBJ1-2,CSASHPPRTDVNYGYTF,TGCAGTGCTTCTCATCCACCCAGGACTGATGTAAACTATGGCTACACCTTC
few,TRBV20-1,TRBD2,TRBJ2-1,CSARDLLGLGGYNEQFF,TGCAGTGCTAGAGATCTCCTCGGACTAGGCGGCTACAATGAGCAGTTCTTC
few,TRBV7-2,-,TRBJ1-3,CASSLKDVRVPGNTIYF,TGTGCCAGCAGCCTTAAAGACGTACGAGTCCCTGGAAACACCATATATTTT
-,TRBV30,TRBD1,TRBJ2-7,CAWNGRGYEQYF,TGTGCCTGGAATGGCAGGGGGTACGAGCAGTACTTC
-,TRBV28,TRBD2,TRBJ2-1,CASSGGGPHNEQFF,TGTGCCAGCTCGGGGGGGGGGCCACACAATGAGCAGTTCTTC
-,TRBV12-5,TRBD1,TRBJ2-7,CASGMKTGRPYEQYF,TGTGCTAGTGGTATGAAGACAGGGCGGCCCTACGAGCAGTACTTC
-,TRBV4-2,-,TRBJ1-1,CASRRTVLAEAFF,TGTGCCAGCAGGAGGACAGTTCTTGCTGAAGCTTTCTTT
many,TRBV12-3/TRBV12-4,-,TRBJ2-1,CASSLSWPVDSPREFF,TGTGCCAGCAGTTTGAGTTGGCCCGTAGACTCGCCGCGAGAGTTCTTC